The rows below give T cell receptor beta chains drawn from one sample of a study of cytomegalovirus exposure and HLA in healthy donors. The data were produced by immunoSEQ multiplex PCR, yet TCRdb's version contains in-frame clones alone and is incomplete. The table shows some 96,000 clones, with 60% to 80% occurring only once. Input material: PBMCs. Every receptor here comes from a man in his sixties in good health and CMV-seronegative. Both conserved end residues are part of each CDR3. The order of the fields is CDR3 length, V gene, clone size, J gene, D gene, CDR3 DNA, CDR3 protein. The D gene is left open where the match is weak. Not every row has a clone size; where given, it reads once, few, many or a size class.

15	TRBV5-1	-	TRBJ2-7	-	TGCGCCAGCAGCTTGGTTCAGGGCCTCACCTACGAGCAGTACTTC	CASSLVQGLTYEQYF
15	TRBV27	-	TRBJ1-1	TRBD1	TGTGCCAGCAGTCGTGGGGACAGGGACCTAACTGAAGCTTTCTTT	CASSRGDRDLTEAFF
12	TRBV6-1	-	TRBJ1-1	TRBD1	TGTGCCACGCAACAGGGGAGCACTGAAGCTTTCTTT	CATQQGSTEAFF
14	TRBV6-5	few	TRBJ1-2	TRBD1	TGTGCCAGCAGTTCCTTAAGGACAGGGTTAAGCTACACCTTC	CASSSLRTGLSYTF
14	TRBV6-5	-	TRBJ2-7	-	TGTGCCAGCAGTTACTCTACGGGAACCTACGAGCAGTACTTC	CASSYSTGTYEQYF
15	TRBV7-8	-	TRBJ1-1	-	TGTGCCAGCAGCTTAGTTCGGGGCAGGGGCGCTGAAGCTTTCTTT	CASSLVRGRGAEAFF
13	TRBV5-4	-	TRBJ1-2	TRBD1	TGTGCCAGCAGCCGCCCGGGACAGGGGGCCTACACCTTC	CASSRPGQGAYTF
14	TRBV5-1	few	TRBJ2-5	TRBD1	TGCGCCAGCAGCCTAGGACAGGGCCAAGAGACCCAGTACTTC	CASSLGQGQETQYF
16	TRBV19	-	TRBJ2-5	TRBD2	TGTGCCAGTAGTTCGGGGACTAGCGGGGGCTGGGAGACCCAGTACTTC	CASSSGTSGGWETQYF
13	TRBV10-1	-	TRBJ1-5	-	TGCGCCAGCAGTGAGGAGGTAAATCAGCCCCAGCATTTT	CASSEEVNQPQHF
15	TRBV4-1	-	TRBJ2-3	-	TGCGCCAGCAGCCAAGGTGGGCCCTACACAGATACGCAGTATTTT	CASSQGGPYTDTQYF
14	TRBV29-1	-	TRBJ2-1	TRBD2	TGCAGCGTCTCTAGCGGGGCAGGACTAAATGAGCAGTTCTTC	CSVSSGAGLNEQFF
16	TRBV10-3	few	TRBJ2-3	-	TGTGCCATCAGTGAGAGCAGGTCAACTAGCACAGATACGCAGTATTTT	CAISESRSTSTDTQYF
16	TRBV7-7	few	TRBJ1-5	-	TGTGCTAGCAGCTTAGTAAGAGGGACATGCAATCAGCCCCAGCATTTT	CASSLVRGTCNQPQHF
13	TRBV30	-	TRBJ1-2	-	TGTGCCTGGGCTGACAGTCCTAACTATGGCTACACCTTC	CAWADSPNYGYTF
16	TRBV10-3	-	TRBJ1-5	-	TGTGCCATCAGTGAGTCGGGTAGGGGAAGCAATCAGCCCCAGCATTTT	CAISESGRGSNQPQHF
12	TRBV28	-	TRBJ1-1	TRBD1	TGTGCCAGCAGTTACTGGGACAGGGGGGCTTTCTTT	CASSYWDRGAFF
15	TRBV5-1	-	TRBJ2-5	TRBD2	TGCGCCAGCAGCCCCCGAGCTAGCGGCCAAGAGACCCAGTACTTC	CASSPRASGQETQYF
16	TRBV27	-	TRBJ2-3	-	TGTGCCAGCAGTCAAACGCGCAGGACAGTCACAGATACGCAGTATTTT	CASSQTRRTVTDTQYF
15	TRBV5-4	-	TRBJ1-1	TRBD1	TGTGCCAGCAGCGAATGGACAGGATGGAACACTGAAGCTTTCTTT	CASSEWTGWNTEAFF
16	TRBV28	-	TRBJ2-7	TRBD2	TGTGCCAGCAGCCCCACCGGGACTAGCTTTACCTACGAGCAGTACTTC	CASSPTGTSFTYEQYF
14	TRBV14	-	TRBJ1-1	-	TGTGCCAGCAGCCAAGAGGTCAGTTTCGCTGAAGCTTTCTTT	CASSQEVSFAEAFF
15	TRBV10-3	-	TRBJ1-3	-	TGTGCCATCAGTGAAGGGGACTTGGGGGGAAACACCATATATTTT	CAISEGDLGGNTIYF
15	TRBV19	-	TRBJ1-6	TRBD1	TGTGCCAGTAGTGCGCAGGGGGGCTCCCGTTCACCCCTCCACTTT	CASSAQGGSRSPLHF
15	TRBV6-1	-	TRBJ2-7	TRBD1	TGTGCCAGCAGTGTCGCACAGGGGGCCCTCTACGAGCAGTACTTC	CASSVAQGALYEQYF
16	TRBV5-6	-	TRBJ1-6	-	TGTGCCAGCAGCGGACCCACAGGGATGGATAATTCACCCCTCCACTTT	CASSGPTGMDNSPLHF
16	TRBV6-6	few	TRBJ2-5	TRBD2	TGTGCCAGCAGTCGTGGACTAGCGGGAGGCCAAGAGACCCAGTACTTC	CASSRGLAGGQETQYF
14	TRBV9	-	TRBJ2-5	-	TGTGCCAGCAGCGTAGGCCAGGGGGGTGCGACCCAGTACTTC	CASSVGQGGATQYF
15	TRBV2	-	TRBJ1-1	TRBD1	TGTGCCAGCAGGCCCTGGGACAGGAAGAACACTGAAGCTTTCTTT	CASRPWDRKNTEAFF
13	TRBV30	few	TRBJ1-5	-	TGTGCCTGGACCAGGGCGAGCAATCAGCCCCAGCATTTT	CAWTRASNQPQHF
13	TRBV28	-	TRBJ1-2	-	TGTGCCAGCAGCCTACCTATCTCGAATGGCTACACCTTC	CASSLPISNGYTF
14	TRBV6-5	-	TRBJ1-3	-	TGTGCCAGCAGCAACAACCAGATTGGAAACACCATATATTTT	CASSNNQIGNTIYF
16	TRBV12-5	-	TRBJ2-1	TRBD2	TGTGCTAGTGGTTTGGCCCGGGGGGAGGCCTACAATGAGCAGTTCTTC	CASGLARGEAYNEQFF
15	TRBV5-6	-	TRBJ1-6	-	TGTGCCAGCAGAGACCGGGGGAGGGGGAATTCACCCCTCCACTTT	CASRDRGRGNSPLHF
14	TRBV5-4	-	TRBJ1-1	-	TGTGCCAGCAGCTTGGAGAGAGTGCGGACTGAAGCTTTCTTT	CASSLERVRTEAFF
12	TRBV10-3	-	TRBJ1-1	TRBD1	TGTGCCATCAGACGGGGACAGGATGAAGCTTTCTTT	CAIRRGQDEAFF
13	TRBV10-2	-	TRBJ2-1	-	TGCGCCAGCAGTGAGTCTTACGGCAATGAGCAGTTCTTC	CASSESYGNEQFF
12	TRBV5-4	few	TRBJ2-1	-	TGTGCCAGCAGCTTGACAGGGAATGAGCAGTTCTTC	CASSLTGNEQFF
16	TRBV28	-	TRBJ1-5	-	TGTGCCAGCAGTTTATTGGCCTCACCTAGCAATCAGCCCCAGCATTTT	CASSLLASPSNQPQHF
15	TRBV6-5	-	TRBJ1-1	TRBD1	TGTGCCAGCAGTTACGGAGACAGGGGGCTTACTGAAGCTTTCTTT	CASSYGDRGLTEAFF
15	TRBV25-1	few	TRBJ2-7	-	TGTGCCAGCAGTGAGCCAGCCGGGACACTGGACGAGCAGTACTTC	CASSEPAGTLDEQYF
15	TRBV7-9	-	TRBJ2-5	-	TGTTCCAGCAGCTTTCAAGGAGGACTCCAAGAGACCCAGTACTTC	CSSSFQGGLQETQYF
14	TRBV7-2	once	TRBJ2-2	TRBD1	TGTGCCAGCAGCCAGGGACAGGGGGCAAGGGAGCTGTTTTTT	CASSQGQGARELFF
14	TRBV30	-	TRBJ1-2	-	TGTGCCTGGAGCCGGGACACAAATAACTATGGCTACACCTTC	CAWSRDTNNYGYTF
15	TRBV4-2	-	TRBJ2-7	TRBD2	TGTGCCAGCAGCCACAGACTAGCGGGGTTATACGAGCAGTACTTC	CASSHRLAGLYEQYF
15	TRBV6-6	few	TRBJ2-4	-	TGTGCCAGCAGTTACCGTGGGAGATCCAAAAACATTCAGTACTTC	CASSYRGRSKNIQYF
20	TRBV19	-	TRBJ2-5	TRBD2	TGTGCCAGTATCGGTATTGAAGCGGGTGGAACTAGCGGAGGGCAAGAGACCCAGTACTTC	CASIGIEAGGTSGGQETQYF
16	TRBV5-1	-	TRBJ2-2	TRBD1	TGCGCCAGCAGCTTGGAGACAGGGTGGAACACCGGGGAGCTGTTTTTT	CASSLETGWNTGELFF
17	TRBV7-9	once	TRBJ1-6	TRBD1	TGTGCCAGCAGCTTAGAAGGTTCGAGGACAGGGGGAATACCCCTCCACTTT	CASSLEGSRTGGIPLHF
11	TRBV11-3	few	TRBJ1-4	-	TGTGCCAGCAGCCACAGGGAAAAACTGTTTTTT	CASSHREKLFF
15	TRBV7-9	-	TRBJ1-4	-	TGTGCCAGCCGAAACGGGGCGGGACCTAATGAAAAACTGTTTTTT	CASRNGAGPNEKLFF
16	TRBV11-3	few	TRBJ2-1	-	TGTGCCAGCAGCTCCGAGGGAGTAGCGGCCTACAGTGAGCAGTTCTTC	CASSSEGVAAYSEQFF
20	TRBV28	-	TRBJ2-3	TRBD2	TGTGCCAGCACCCCTGTTAATCTAGCGGGAGCGACGCGAAGCACAGATACGCAGTATTTT	CASTPVNLAGATRSTDTQYF
18	TRBV5-1	-	TRBJ2-3	-	TGCGCCAGCAGCTTGGGAGGTTCGGGGGAGGTTTGGACAGATACGCAGTATTTT	CASSLGGSGEVWTDTQYF
13	TRBV11-2	few	TRBJ2-1	-	TGTGCCAGCAGCTTATTCACCTACAATGAGCAGTTCTTC	CASSLFTYNEQFF
15	TRBV11-3	few	TRBJ2-7	-	TGTGCCAGCAGCTTAGGTGGAGGGAGCTCCTACGAGCAGTACTTC	CASSLGGGSSYEQYF
16	TRBV14	-	TRBJ2-7	-	TGTGCCAGCAGCCAAGTTAGCCAGGGCCTCTCCTACGAGCAGTACTTC	CASSQVSQGLSYEQYF